Listed here are 19 T cell receptor beta chains from one sample, sequenced in a study of blood T cell repertoires in COVID-19 (dated by TCRdb to about 2020). Library preparation employed the immunoSEQ multiplex PCR assay. TCRdb took this table from immuneACCESS and kept in-frame rearrangements with V and J called. Such tables lack part of the clones; where checked against another copy, unresolved V genes explain under half of the gap, and the rest is unexplained. This sample gives about 130,000 clones in total; 86% of them show up just once. The ten largest clones add up to about an eighth of the sample. Sequences were obtained from peripheral blood. The receptors originated from a woman aged 70-85 years with COVID-19, enrolled during active disease.

The CDR3 reads CASSGGGGVGTDTQYF. CDR3 DNA: TGTGCCAGCAGCGGAGGAGGGGGGGTAGGAACAGATACGCAGTATTTT. J is TRBJ2-3 and V is TRBV9; tentatively, D is TRBD2 (7 bases). The CDR3 contains 16 residues. Trimming pared 3 bases from V and 3 bases from J, leaving 17 bases between. Germline assignment: CDR1 SGDLS and CDR2 YYNGEE.

V and J are TRBV5-4 and TRBJ2-3; TRBD1 matches at 9 bases. There are 14 residues in the CDR3. Germline loops: CDR1 SGHNT, CDR2 YYREEE (reference sequence). V shed 9 bases, J shed 1 base, and the junction held 6 bases outside the gene matches. Here the CDR3 reads CATGGQGRTDTQYF. CDR3 coding DNA: TGTGCCACAGGGGGACAGGGCCGCACAGATACGCAGTATTTT.

The chain recombines TRBV6-5 with TRBJ2-3; D is possibly TRBD2 (6 bases). The CDR3 extends over 14 amino acids. Trimming removed 8 bases at V and 0 bases at J, with 12 bases between. The germline V gene has CDR1 MNHEY and CDR2 SVGAGI. CDR3 nucleotide sequence: TGTGCCAGCGGGGGGTCCTCTAGCACAGATACGCAGTATTTT. Its protein product is CASGGSSSTDTQYF.

The CDR3: CASSLAPGDTEAFF. Written as DNA, the CDR3 is TGTGCCAGCAGCTTAGCTCCGGGGGACACTGAAGCTTTCTTT. The chain employs TRBV7-9 and TRBJ1-1, with D tentatively TRBD1 (5 bases). V lost 0 bases and J lost 3, with 8 bases in between. The CDR3 loop spans 14 amino acids. Germline V gives CDR1 SEHNR, CDR2 FQNEAQ (reference sequence).

CDR3 protein: CASSLLYREGGGYTF. In DNA, the CDR3 is TGTGCCAGCAGTTTATTGTACAGGGAAGGAGGCGGCTACACCTTC. The V gene is TRBV28, the J gene TRBJ1-2, with D possibly TRBD1 on 6 matching bases. V gave up 1 base and J gave up 8 bases, with 17 bases separating them. The CDR3 sequence is 15 residues long. Germline CDR1 is MDHEN and CDR2 is SYDVKM.

This chain links TRBV7-8 with TRBJ1-4, with 8 bases lining up with TRBD1. CDR1 SGHVS and CDR2 FQNEAQ come from the germline V gene. V was clipped by 5 bases and J by 8 bases; unmatched bases: 7. The CDR3 totals 14 residues. CDR3 protein: CASSPRGRWEKLFF. DNA of the CDR3: TGTGCCAGCAGCCCCAGGGGGCGTTGGGAAAAACTGTTTTTT.

The chain uses TRBV28 and TRBJ2-1; 9 nucleotides line up with TRBD1. Germline V lookup: CDR1 MDHEN, CDR2 SYDVKM. The CDR3 has 16 amino acids. Trimming at V came to 5 bases and at J to 6 bases, leaving 11 bases not matched to a gene. CDR3 coding DNA: TGTGCCAGCAGTAGACGTTCCGGGACAGGGAGCAATGAGCAGTTCTTC. It is translated as CASSRRSGTGSNEQFF. The variable domain in full, with the rest retrieved from reference TRBV28 and TRBJ2-1, is DVKVTQSSRYLVKRTGEKVFLECVQDMDHENMFWYRQDPGLGLRLIYFSYDVKMKEKGDIPEGYSVSREKKERFSLILESASTNQTSMYLCASSRRSGTGSNEQFFGPGTRLTVL.

CDR3 protein: CASSFQVSGANVLTF. As DNA, the CDR3 is TGTGCCAGCAGTTTTCAGGTATCTGGGGCCAACGTCCTGACTTTC. The chain employs TRBV5-8 and TRBJ2-6; D unclear. Trimming pared 5 bases from V and 1 base from J, leaving 10 bases between. The CDR3 is 15 residues long. CDR1 and CDR2 from the germline V gene are SGHTS and YDEGEE.

The chain recombines TRBV19 with TRBJ1-5; 8 bases agree with TRBD1. CDR3 length equals 14 residues. The germline CDR1 and CDR2 sequences are LNHDA and SQIVND (reference sequence). J was trimmed by 9 bases and V by 4 bases; bases with no gene match: 8. The CDR3 DNA reads TGTGCCAGTAGTACAAACAGGGGGATCGGGCCCCAGCATTTT. Its translation: CASSTNRGIGPQHF.

The V and J genes are TRBV5-1 and TRBJ1-6; 8 positions match TRBD1. Trimming removed 4 bases from V and 4 bases from J; junction bases left unmatched: 10. Germline lookup yields CDR1 SGHRS and CDR2 YFSETQ. CDR3 length: 17 amino acids. The DNA for the CDR3 is TGCGCCAGCAGCGAGCCGGACAGGGCGCCTTATAATTCACCCCTCCACTTT. This gives the protein CASSEPDRAPYNSPLHF.

This sequence joins TRBV5-6 and TRBJ2-7, with 7 positions matching TRBD2. Looked up from germline, CDR1 is SGHDT and CDR2 is YYEEEE. The trim removed 4 bases at V and 0 bases at J, leaving 13 bases unmatched. The CDR3 totals 17 residues. The CDR3: CASSPGGTRIRSYEQYF. The CDR3 DNA reads as TGTGCCAGCAGCCCGGGGGGAACGAGAATCCGCTCCTACGAGCAGTACTTC.

With regard to this clone: One junction end does not reproduce the germline sequence, and a read error may be involved. The chain is built from TRBV7-7 and TRBJ1-3; maybe TRBD1 (5 bases). The CDR3 has 13 residues. Per the germline V gene, CDR1 is SSHAT and CDR2 is FNYEAQ (reference sequence). DNA for the CDR3: TGTGCTAGCAGCCGGACATATGGAAACACCATATATTTT. Amino acid sequence: CASSRTYGNTIYF.

CDR3 DNA: TGCGCCAGCAGCCGACTGTCGCCAGATACGCAGTATTTT. Protein: CASSRLSPDTQYF. The J gene is TRBJ2-3, the V gene TRBV5-1; no firm D call. The CDR3 is 13 residues long. V was pared by 4 bases and J by 4 bases, with 10 bases between. Germline-derived CDR1 and CDR2 are SGHRS and YFSETQ. Together with reference TRBV5-1 and TRBJ2-3, the CDR3 gives the full variable domain: KAGVTQTPRYLIKTRGQQVTLSCSPISGHRSVSWYQQTPGQGLQFLFEYFSETQRNKGNFPGRFSGRQFSNSRSEMNVSTLELGDSALYLCASSRLSPDTQYFGPGTRLTVL.

The chain carries TRBV7-9 and TRBJ2-2; the D gene is possibly TRBD1 (6 bases). CDR3 length equals 14 residues. V dropped 5 bases and J dropped 1 base, with 8 bases sitting between them. Looked up from germline, CDR1 is SEHNR and CDR2 is FQNEAQ (reference sequence). CDR3: CASSRDMNTGELFF. The DNA of the CDR3 is TGTGCCAGCAGCCGGGACATGAACACCGGGGAGCTGTTTTTT. Full variable domain (missing parts from reference TRBV7-9 and TRBJ2-2): DTGVSQNPRHKITKRGQNVTFRCDPISEHNRLYWYRQTLGQGPEFLTYFQNEAQLEKSRLLSDRFSAERPKGSFSTLEIQRTEQGDSAMYLCASSRDMNTGELFFGEGSRLTVL.

The V and J genes are TRBV6-1 and TRBJ2-2; weak D call: TRBD2 (6 bases). This CDR3 is built from 17 residues. V lost 4 bases and J 2 bases, leaving 17 bases between the germline ends. Germline lookup yields CDR1 MNHNS and CDR2 SASEGT. The CDR3 region is CASSAQAGTRNTGELFF. The DNA for the CDR3 is TGTGCCAGCAGTGCTCAGGCAGGGACTCGTAACACCGGGGAGCTGTTTTTT.

The chain recombines TRBV5-4 with TRBJ2-2; a possible D gene is TRBD1 (6 bases). This CDR3 spans 15 amino acids. V lost 2 bases to trimming and J lost 2 bases, with 10 bases between them. Germline assignment: CDR1 SGHNT and CDR2 YYREEE (reference sequence). The CDR3 here is CASSFDRLNTGELFF. The CDR3 bases are TGTGCCAGCAGCTTTGACAGGCTTAACACCGGGGAGCTGTTTTTT.

The chain uses TRBV5-1 and TRBJ1-2, with 8 positions matching TRBD1. This CDR3 contains 17 residues. The V gene's germline CDR1 is SGHRS and CDR2 YFSETQ. V trimming: 2 bases; J trimming: 4 bases; junction bases outside the gene matches: 13. The CDR3 is CASSFNTGGSASYGYTF. In DNA form, the CDR3 reads TGCGCCAGCAGCTTTAATACAGGGGGGTCAGCTTCCTATGGCTACACCTTC.

The gene calls are TRBV2 and TRBJ1-2; 8 nucleotides align to TRBD1. The CDR3 extends over 15 amino acids. The germline CDR1 and CDR2 sequences are SNHLY and FYNNEI. V lost 4 bases and J lost 0; bases outside the gene matches: 4. The CDR3 loop reads CASSGAGGANYGYTF. The CDR3, as DNA: TGTGCCAGCAGTGGGGCAGGGGGCGCTAACTATGGCTACACCTTC.

The chain combines TRBV19 with TRBJ1-6; tentative D call: TRBD1 (6 bases). Germline V lookup: CDR1 LNHDA, CDR2 SQIVND (reference sequence). V was clipped by 5 bases and J by 7 bases, with 9 bases between them. The CDR3 loop spans 13 amino acids. DNA for the CDR3: TGTGCCAGTAGTGATACAGGGAATTCACCCCTCCACTTT. This codes for CASSDTGNSPLHF. The full variable domain, with the rest looked up from reference TRBV19 and TRBJ1-6, is DGGITQSPKYLFRKEGQNVTLSCEQNLNHDAMYWYRQDPGQGLRLIYYSQIVNDFQKGDIAEGYSVSREKKESFPLTVTSAQKNPTAFYLCASSDTGNSPLHFGNGTRLTVT.